This T cell receptor beta chain was recovered during a study of T cell responses to AZD1222 COVID-19 vaccine. Findings of the study overall: The study sampled repertoires only after the peak T cell response. Donors were mostly white British, more females; clonal diversity possibly underestimated. Rises in breadth and depth of Spike-specific TCRs came after two AZD1222 doses.

Sequenced by immunoSEQ multiplex PCR; TCRdb stores in-frame clones only, minus some. The sample shows fewer than 150,000 clones, roughly 87% of them seen only once. CDR3 size: 16 residues. Germline V gene sequence: CDR1 MNHEY, CDR2 SVGAGI. In the case of this clone: Its antigen is unidentified. One end of the junction varies from germline; a read error may be responsible.

This specimen was peripheral blood, taken 28 days after the second AZD1222 dose. The rearrangement links TRBV6-5 to TRBJ2-7; D remains unclear. This receptor was taken from an adult who received the AZD1222 COVID-19 vaccine. As DNA, the CDR3 is TGTGCCAGCAGTTACTCGAAGATCCCATCTTCTTCCGAGAAGTACTTC. It yields the protein CASSYSKIPSSSEKYF.